This T cell receptor (beta chain) was retrieved from a study of cytomegalovirus exposure and HLA in healthy donors. Broader study findings: Associated with HLA alleles at 0.05 false discovery rate in a later analysis were around 15,000 TCR beta sequences. Some TCR beta chains (about 180 of them) were listed as cytomegalovirus-associated.

At sampling all donors were nominally healthy, likely with unrecorded immune exposures. The V gene lost 7 bases and the J gene lost 2 bases, with 15 bases spanning the gap. The CDR3 length is 15 residues. The germline gives CDR1 LNHDA, CDR2 SQIVND (reference sequence). Primers: 60 Vbeta forward and 13 Jbeta reverse. Sequenced by immunoSEQ multiplex PCR; TCRdb stores in-frame clones only, minus some. The profile covers approximately 82,000 clones, with 10% appearing a single time and roughly 22% taken by the ten largest. The sample holds a few counts of this clone. The antigen is not known. Sequenced: PBMCs. The clonotype originates from a man in his sixties in good health and CMV-seropositive. The V call is TRBV19, the J call TRBJ1-5; D remains ambiguous. The CDR3 here is CASTPVAEGNQPQHF. The CDR3 DNA sequence: TGTGCCAGTACCCCAGTGGCCGAGGGCAATCAGCCCCAGCATTTT.